The 2 T cell receptor beta chains below all came from one sample that was sequenced in a study of blood T cells in healthy people across ages. Using a J-beta primer mix together with a sample-barcoded 5' primer, a second PCR was run for roughly 6 to 12 cycles. TCRdb passed the 5' RACE reads through MiXCR, listing each CDR3 protein once. This table holds approximately 770,000 distinct CDR3 sequences, 58% found once. The sequencing input was blood. All receptors derive from a man aged 25-40 years in good health.

The genes are TRBV20-1 and TRBJ1-1, with D unclear. With 0 bases removed from V and 4 bases from J, the gap between germline ends came to 15 bases. Germline-derived CDR1 and CDR2 are DFQATT and SNEGSKA (reference sequence). The CDR3 runs to 15 residues. The CDR3 region is CSARDLGRKGTEAFF. The CDR3 DNA reads as TGCAGTGCTAGAGATCTGGGCAGGAAGGGCACTGAAGCTTTCTTT.

The rearrangement joins TRBV20-1 to TRBJ2-5, with D possibly TRBD1 on 5 matching bases. The CDR3 is made up of 13 amino acids. Germline V lookup: CDR1 DFQATT, CDR2 SNEGSKA (reference sequence). V lost 3 bases and J 11 bases, leaving 19 bases between the germline ends. The CDR3 DNA reads as TGCAGTGCTAGGTGGGGCTGGATTTATGAGCAGTACTTC. It is translated as CSARWGWIYEQYF.